This TCR beta chain was identified during a study of OX40 agonist ivuxolimab in advanced cancers. Study summary: The study treated patients with ivuxolimab, an agonistic anti-OX40 (CD134) antibody.

This table comes from immunoSEQ multiplex PCR, and its TCRdb copy is limited to in-frame clones, with some not included. The sample lists some 74,000 clones, around 80% occurring once. Findings of the study overall: Researchers report that CD8+ T cells had, on average, more expanded clones than CD4+.

Concerning this clone: Its antigen is unknown.

Per the germline V gene, CDR1 is SGHRS and CDR2 is YFSETQ. Unmatched junction bases numbered 12, after V lost 6 bases and J lost 5 bases. The length of the CDR3 is 16 residues. The genes are TRBV5-1 and TRBJ2-3, with 10 bases identical to TRBD1. The origin of this receptor is an adult with an advanced solid tumor such as melanoma, head and neck, liver or kidney cancer. Sequenced here: CD4+ or CD8+ T cells sorted from blood, sampled in a trial of the OX40 agonist ivuxolimab. The CDR3 DNA reads as TGCGCCAGCACTTGGTCCCCCGGGACAGGGGAAGATACGCAGTATTTT. Its translation: CASTWSPGTGEDTQYF. Full variable domain (outside the CDR3, taken from reference TRBV5-1 and TRBJ2-3): KAGVTQTPRYLIKTRGQQVTLSCSPISGHRSVSWYQQTPGQGLQFLFEYFSETQRNKGNFPGRFSGRQFSNSRSEMNVSTLELGDSALYLCASTWSPGTGEDTQYFGPGTRLTVL.